These T cell receptor beta chains were read from a single sample in a study of blood T cell repertoires in COVID-19. Here immunoSEQ multiplex PCR was the method, and the copy in TCRdb shows in-frame clones only, minus some. The sample contains approximately 200,000 clones, over 70% of which appear only once. The sequenced sample was PBMCs or T cells enriched from blood (not recorded which). All receptors come from a woman aged 25 to 45 who had been exposed to COVID-19. CDR3s include the opening cysteine and the closing phenylalanine or tryptophan.

V: TRBV15; CDR3: CATSRGGGNYGYTF
V: TRBV5-5; CDR3: CASNAGASTDTQYF
V: TRBV9; CDR3: CASSVEPRPPLHF
V: TRBV6-4; CDR3: CASSVTEGTPQHF
V: TRBV30; CDR3: CAWSMGGETQYF
V: TRBV18; CDR3: CASSPLGTNYEPYF
V: TRBV5-1; CDR3: CASSAGTGEGEKLFF
V: TRBV15; CDR3: CATSRDSYPGGTDTQYF
V: TRBV7-3; CDR3: CASSLTAGLGYTF
V: TRBV6-1; CDR3: CASSERTSGNTGELFF
V: TRBV2; CDR3: CASSRGTFRFNYGYTF
V: TRBV11-2; CDR3: CASSARSPRATNEKLFF
V: TRBV5-1; CDR3: CASSLYRDTDTQYF
V: TRBV30; CDR3: CAWSTGTGMATEAFF
V: TRBV5-5; CDR3: CASSLGYGGGTEAFF
V: TRBV29-1; CDR3: CSVKSRGGELFF
V: TRBV29-1; CDR3: CSGQGAWTGELFF
V: TRBV2; CDR3: CASSEVGLGIDLSTDTQYF
V: TRBV4-2; CDR3: CASSQDWRPGTSTDTQYF
V: TRBV10-1; CDR3: CASSEWGASGVQYF
V: TRBV9; CDR3: CASSSVEGRGAEAFF
V: TRBV25-1; CDR3: CASSRTGGGQPQHF
V: TRBV12-3/TRBV12-4; CDR3: CASRRGGENGYTF
V: TRBV27; CDR3: CASSLSTGKNGYTF
V: TRBV15; CDR3: CATSSGQPSNQPQHF
V: TRBV3-1/TRBV3-2; CDR3: CASSSIWKGPQETQYF
V: TRBV5-5; CDR3: CASRPRAGTASYEQYF
V: TRBV4-2; CDR3: CASSQAEGLSYEQYF
V: TRBV5-1; CDR3: CASSWGGAETQYF
V: TRBV7-9; CDR3: CASSLDRVSYNEQFF
V: TRBV2; CDR3: CASSEVAGNSGEQYF
V: TRBV24-1; CDR3: CATSDLQGKGNQPQHF
V: TRBV5-4; CDR3: CASSPDGQSQETQYF
V: TRBV4-1; CDR3: CASSQDVGTPVVQQFF
V: TRBV20-1; CDR3: CSASTPGGEHEQYF
V: TRBV5-1; CDR3: CASSLGGGQLAKNIQYF
V: TRBV12-5; CDR3: CASGTRRGGNEKLFF
V: TRBV5-6; CDR3: CASSLDGTGWANTEAFF
V: TRBV11-2; CDR3: CASSLVAGDQPQHF
V: TRBV14; CDR3: CASSQDMRVGANVLTF
V: TRBV6-1; CDR3: CASSEAISGNTIYF
V: TRBV24-1; CDR3: CATSARTGSNEQFF
V: TRBV12-3/TRBV12-4; CDR3: CASSLSRVWAFF
V: TRBV2; CDR3: CASSTLTQGFGNTIYF
V: TRBV7-9; CDR3: CASSPQASGAGQYF
V: TRBV6-5; CDR3: CASSSTSGSTDTQYF
V: TRBV4-1; CDR3: CASSPGFWDEQYF
V: TRBV29-1; CDR3: CSAEPRQRANYGYTF
V: TRBV11-3; CDR3: CASSSRTADTQYF
V: TRBV19; CDR3: CASSKGAASYEQYF
V: TRBV6-6; CDR3: CASSYFRSNQPQHF
V: TRBV11-2; CDR3: CASSSPWEFRGFEQYF
V: TRBV5-4; CDR3: CASSSTGITNEQFF
V: TRBV19; CDR3: CASRSRLASDEQFF
V: TRBV5-1; CDR3: CASSPGRGGSEAFF
V: TRBV13; CDR3: CASSLGLRGLGRGEQYF
V: TRBV30; CDR3: CAWGGAVIAFF
V: TRBV5-6; CDR3: CASSSLPGGYTF